One and the same sample provided the 3 T cell receptor beta chains below, sequenced in a study of blood T cells in healthy people across ages. Next came a second PCR, run for about 7 to 12 cycles, which used a sample-barcoded 5' primer along with a J-beta primer mix. TCRdb ran MiXCR on the 5' RACE reads and lists one entry per CDR3 protein. The sample has 800,000 to 950,000 distinct CDR3 sequences; about 28% are singletons. These records were also assigned to another study, of T cells of mothers and their children.

Sequencing input: blood. These TCRs come from a woman aged 40-49 years in good health.

This chain links TRBV28 with TRBJ1-2, with TRBD1 matching over 7 bases. CDR1 is MDHEN, CDR2 SYDVKM, per germline. V gave up 9 bases and J gave up 1 base; unmatched junction bases: 14. The CDR3 contains 16 residues. The CDR3 region is CASKRTGTEINYGYTF. Written as DNA, the CDR3 is TGTGCCAGTAAACGAACCGGGACAGAGATTAACTATGGCTACACCTTC.

The V and J genes are TRBV5-6 and TRBJ2-3, with unresolved D. Deletions cut 3 bases from V and 1 base from J, with 9 bases between. CDR1 is SGHDT and CDR2 is YYEEEE in the germline V gene. This CDR3 spans 14 amino acids. CDR3 sequence (DNA): TGTGCCAGCAGCTGCGGCGGACGCACAGATACGCAGTATTTT. It codes for CASSCGGRTDTQYF.

This chain joins TRBV20-1 and TRBJ2-3, with D possibly called TRBD1 or TRBD2 (5 bases each). Germline CDR1 is DFQATT and CDR2 is SNEGSKA (reference sequence). The germline V and J ends were trimmed by 3 bases and 1 base, with 14 bases remaining between them. This CDR3 is built from 15 residues. The CDR3 sequence is CSASQARGGTDTQYF. The CDR3 region has the DNA TGCAGTGCTAGTCAGGCTAGAGGGGGCACAGATACGCAGTATTTT.